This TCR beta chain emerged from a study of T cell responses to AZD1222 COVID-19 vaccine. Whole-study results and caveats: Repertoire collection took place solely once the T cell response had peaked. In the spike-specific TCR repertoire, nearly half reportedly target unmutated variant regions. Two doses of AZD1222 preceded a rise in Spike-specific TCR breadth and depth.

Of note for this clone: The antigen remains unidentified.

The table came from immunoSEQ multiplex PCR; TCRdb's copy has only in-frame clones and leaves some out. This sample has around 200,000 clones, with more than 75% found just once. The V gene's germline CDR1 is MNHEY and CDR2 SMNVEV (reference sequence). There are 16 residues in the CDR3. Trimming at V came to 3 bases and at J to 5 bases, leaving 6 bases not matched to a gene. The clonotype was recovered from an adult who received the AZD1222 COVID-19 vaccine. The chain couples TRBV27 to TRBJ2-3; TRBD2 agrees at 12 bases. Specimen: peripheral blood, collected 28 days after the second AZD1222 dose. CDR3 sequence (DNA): TGTGCCAGCAGTTTTGCGCTAGCGGGAGGGCAAGATACGCAGTATTTT. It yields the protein CASSFALAGGQDTQYF.